This record looks at one T cell receptor (beta chain) sequence and its context. Its antigen is undetermined. The data were taken from a study of cytomegalovirus exposure and HLA in healthy donors. Study-level points and caveats: Using a false discovery rate of 0.05, a later analysis showed that approximately 17,000 TCR beta sequences were associated with HLA alleles.

The PCR ran on 60 Vbeta and 13 Jbeta primers. The data were produced by immunoSEQ multiplex PCR, yet TCRdb's version contains in-frame clones alone and is incomplete. Of roughly 120,000 clones listed, around three quarters are singletons. Germline assignment: CDR1 SGDLS and CDR2 YYNGEE. Trimming removed 4 bases from V and 1 base from J; junction bases left unmatched: 11. This CDR3 has 17 residues. The origin of this receptor is a man between 25 and 39 years old in good health and CMV-seronegative. Material for sequencing was PBMCs. The chain links TRBV9 to TRBJ2-4; 7 nucleotides match TRBD2. The DNA of the CDR3 is TGTGCCAGCAGCCCGACCCCGGGACTACATGCCAAAAACATTCAGTACTTC. This codes for CASSPTPGLHAKNIQYF.